These T cell receptor beta chains were read from a single sample in a study of shared clonotypes between healthy human individuals. Clones were sequenced by immunoSEQ multiplex PCR, and TCRdb holds only the in-frame ones, with some missing. The sample contains fewer than 1.8 million clones, around 98.5% of which appear only once. The sample was naive CD4+ T cells sorted from blood. These receptors were taken from a man in his thirties or forties in good health. Both conserved end residues are part of each CDR3. A D gene is named only where the DNA matches it firmly. Clone sizes are given selectively: once, few, many, or a class where the clone is expanded.

D gene	V gene	J gene	clone size	CDR3 DNA	CDR3 protein
TRBD1	TRBV28	TRBJ1-2	-	TGTGCCAACCGACAGGGAGAGAAAGGCTACACCTTC	CANRQGEKGYTF
TRBD2	TRBV7-9	TRBJ2-3	-	TGTGCCAGCAGCCCCTCGGGGGGACGTAGCACAGATACGCAGTATTTT	CASSPSGGRSTDTQYF
TRBD2	TRBV4-3	TRBJ2-3	-	TGCGCCAGCAGCCTTGGTCTAGCGGGAGCAGCAGATACGCAGTATTTT	CASSLGLAGAADTQYF
-	TRBV7-2	TRBJ2-5	once	TGTGCCAGCAGCTCAAATACAGGGCTTCGGGAAGAGACCCAGTACTTC	CASSSNTGLREETQYF
-	TRBV27	TRBJ2-1	-	TGTGCCAGCAGTCCAGTTGGTCGGAATGAGCAGTTCTTC	CASSPVGRNEQFF
-	TRBV5-1	TRBJ2-3	-	TGCGCCAGCAGCCGGGACATCCAAACAGATACGCAGTATTTT	CASSRDIQTDTQYF
-	TRBV5-1	TRBJ2-1	-	TGCGCCAGCAGCTTAGAACATGAGCAGTTCTTC	CASSLEHEQFF
-	TRBV6-5	TRBJ2-3	-	TGTGCCAGCAGTTACAGGCTAGCGACTAGCACAGATACGCAGTATTTT	CASSYRLATSTDTQYF
TRBD2	TRBV5-4	TRBJ2-1	-	TGTGCCAGCAGACCACCCGGGAGGACGTCTCACAATGAGCAGTTCTTC	CASRPPGRTSHNEQFF
TRBD2	TRBV5-4	TRBJ2-1	-	TGTGCCAGCAGCCCCCTCGGGGCGGGAGGGGGCGATGAGCAGTTCTTC	CASSPLGAGGGDEQFF
-	TRBV2	TRBJ1-5	-	TGTGCCAGCGGGGGGCAGTTAAATCAGCCCCAGCATTTT	CASGGQLNQPQHF
TRBD2	TRBV9	TRBJ2-1	-	TGTGCCAGCAGCGTAGCGGGAGGGTATTACAATGAGCAGTTCTTC	CASSVAGGYYNEQFF
-	TRBV10-3	TRBJ1-1	-	TGTGCCATCAGTGACCCGGGAGCCTCAATGACTGAAGCTTTCTTT	CAISDPGASMTEAFF
-	TRBV6-5	TRBJ2-7	-	TGTGCCAGCAGTTACCGGGGGTACGAGCAGTACTTC	CASSYRGYEQYF
TRBD2	TRBV29-1	TRBJ2-3	-	TGCAGCCTCCTTACTCCGGGACTAGCGGATACGCAGTATTTT	CSLLTPGLADTQYF
-	TRBV5-5	TRBJ2-5	-	TGTGCCAGCAGCTTAAGGGGAACCCAAGAGACCCAGTACTTC	CASSLRGTQETQYF
-	TRBV18	TRBJ2-3	-	TGTGCCAGCTCACCAACCAGGGGAAGCACAGATACGCAGTATTTT	CASSPTRGSTDTQYF
TRBD2	TRBV7-2	TRBJ2-1	-	TGTGCCAGCAGCATAACGCGGGAGACCCGTGAGCAGTTCTTC	CASSITRETREQFF
-	TRBV18	TRBJ1-1	-	TGTGCCAGCTCACCAATAGGACACCCGAACACTGAAGCTTTCTTT	CASSPIGHPNTEAFF
TRBD1	TRBV7-2	TRBJ1-1	-	TGTGCCAGCAGCTTAGACAGGGGAGCTTTCTTT	CASSLDRGAFF
-	TRBV11-2	TRBJ2-3	-	TGTGCCAGCAGCTTATTCGGGACAGATACGCAGTATTTT	CASSLFGTDTQYF
TRBD2	TRBV4-2	TRBJ2-1	-	TGTGCCAGCAGCCCCGGGGTGGGACTAACGTACAATGAGCAGTTCTTC	CASSPGVGLTYNEQFF
TRBD1	TRBV5-1	TRBJ2-5	-	TGCGCCAGCAGCATGGGACAGGTCCAAAGGGGGCAAGAGACCCAGTACTTC	CASSMGQVQRGQETQYF
TRBD1	TRBV7-9	TRBJ2-4	-	TGTGCCAGCAGCTTTAGGACAGGGGAGGACATTCAGTACTTC	CASSFRTGEDIQYF
-	TRBV10-3	TRBJ1-5	-	TGTGCCATCAGTGAAGGGGGGGGAAATCAGCCCCAGCATTTT	CAISEGGGNQPQHF
TRBD2	TRBV7-2	TRBJ2-5	-	TGTGCCAGCAGCAAAAGACCGGGACTAGCGGCACAAGAGACCCAGTACTTC	CASSKRPGLAAQETQYF
-	TRBV7-3	TRBJ1-5	-	TGTGCCAGCAGCCCCCAGCCGGATCAGCCCCAGCATTTT	CASSPQPDQPQHF
-	TRBV4-3	TRBJ2-5	-	TGCGCCAGCAGCCAAGATCGAGAGACCCAGTACTTC	CASSQDRETQYF
-	TRBV4-3	TRBJ1-1	-	TGCGCCAGCAGCTTATTACAGGGCACTGAAGCTTTCTTT	CASSLLQGTEAFF
-	TRBV29-1	TRBJ1-4	-	TGCAGCGCAATAAATGAAAAACTGTTTTTT	CSAINEKLFF
TRBD2	TRBV7-9	TRBJ2-3	-	TGTGCCAGCACACCCCCAGCGGGAGCCACAGATACGCAGTATTTT	CASTPPAGATDTQYF
-	TRBV5-1	TRBJ1-1	-	TGCGCCAGCAGCCTCGTGGCCGTGAACACTGAAGCTTTCTTT	CASSLVAVNTEAFF
TRBD1	TRBV5-1	TRBJ2-1	-	TGCGCCAGCAGCAATCTCCGGGACAGGATCGGAAATGAGCAGTTCTTC	CASSNLRDRIGNEQFF
-	TRBV5-6	TRBJ1-1	-	TGTGCCAGCAGTGGCAGGGTCCGGGTTCGGGCTGAAGCTTTCTTT	CASSGRVRVRAEAFF
-	TRBV19	TRBJ2-7	-	TGTGCCAGTAGTAGGCAACGCCGGGGTGACGGGAGAGACTACGAGCAGTACTTC	CASSRQRRGDGRDYEQYF
-	TRBV28	TRBJ2-2	-	TGTGCCAGCAGTTTAGTCCTCAGTGGACGCACCTCCGCGTTAAGAGTCGGGGAGCTGTTTTTT	CASSLVLSGRTSALRVGELFF
TRBD2	TRBV7-8	TRBJ2-3	-	TGTGCCAGCAGCCCGTCGACTAGCCCGGGGGGAGATACGCAGTATTTT	CASSPSTSPGGDTQYF
-	TRBV29-1	TRBJ2-5	once	TGCAGCGTTGAACGGGGGGCCGGAGAGACCCAGTACTTC	CSVERGAGETQYF
-	TRBV7-6	TRBJ2-1	-	TGTGCCAGCAGCGACCGGGTCGTCGTCAATGAGCAGTTCTTC	CASSDRVVVNEQFF
-	TRBV10-3	TRBJ1-4	once	TGTGCCATCAGTGATTCGACAGCTATTACTGAAAAACTGTTTTTT	CAISDSTAITEKLFF
TRBD2	TRBV9	TRBJ2-2	once	TGTGCCAGCAGCGTACCGGGTCCAGGGAGGGACACCGGGGAGCTGTTTTTT	CASSVPGPGRDTGELFF
-	TRBV25-1	TRBJ2-5	-	TGTGCCAGCAGGAAGCCGGGCCGAGGGGAGACCCAGTACTTC	CASRKPGRGETQYF
-	TRBV5-1	TRBJ2-5	-	TGCGCCAGCAGCTTAGGGAAACAAGAGACCCAGTACTTC	CASSLGKQETQYF
-	TRBV4-1	TRBJ2-3	-	TGCGCCAGCAGCCAAGCAAGTGGGGGGACAGATACGCAGTATTTT	CASSQASGGTDTQYF
TRBD1	TRBV7-9	TRBJ1-4	once	TGTGCCAGCAGCTTGCGTACAGGGGCAGGGGAAAAACTGTTTTTT	CASSLRTGAGEKLFF
TRBD1	TRBV18	TRBJ2-2	-	TGTGCCAGCTCATCCGGGACAGGGAACACCGGGGAGCTGTTTTTT	CASSSGTGNTGELFF
-	TRBV28	TRBJ2-3	-	TGTGCCAGCAGTTTCCCCGGACGCACAGATACGCAGTATTTT	CASSFPGRTDTQYF
-	TRBV11-2	TRBJ2-5	once	TGTGCCAGCAGCTTATTTGGCAGCTTCGTCAGGGAGACCCAGTACTTC	CASSLFGSFVRETQYF
TRBD1	TRBV6-5	TRBJ1-1	-	TGTGCCAGCAGTTATCTTAGACAGGGTGAAGCTTTCTTT	CASSYLRQGEAFF
-	TRBV15	TRBJ1-2	-	TGTGCCACCAGCAGAGGGGACCACCAGGTCTATGGCTACACCTTC	CATSRGDHQVYGYTF
-	TRBV7-8	TRBJ2-1	-	TGTGCCAGCAGCTTAGGAGCCGGGAGCCTCAATGAGCAGTTCTTC	CASSLGAGSLNEQFF
-	TRBV28	TRBJ1-4	-	TGTGCCAGTTCCCTTTTTGGACCAGGAAATGAAAAACTGTTTTTT	CASSLFGPGNEKLFF
-	TRBV7-9	TRBJ2-1	-	TGTGCCAGCACCTTGTCTAATGAGCAGTTCTTC	CASTLSNEQFF
-	TRBV28	TRBJ2-1	-	TGTGCCAGCAGTTCCTTCCCGGGCAGGGGATCTTACAATGAGCAGTTCTTC	CASSSFPGRGSYNEQFF
TRBD1	TRBV2	TRBJ1-2	-	TGTGCCAGCAGTGTTAGACAGGGTAGAATTGACGGCTACACCTTC	CASSVRQGRIDGYTF
TRBD2	TRBV4-3	TRBJ2-7	-	TGCGCCAGCAGTTTAATAGCGGGAGGCCCCTCCTACGAGCAGTACTTC	CASSLIAGGPSYEQYF
-	TRBV2	TRBJ2-1	-	TGTGCCAGCAGTGAGGGCGCCACCTACAATGAGCAGTTCTTC	CASSEGATYNEQFF
-	TRBV29-1	TRBJ2-3	once	TGCAGCGTTGTAGGTTATAGCACAGATACGCAGTATTTT	CSVVGYSTDTQYF
TRBD1	TRBV28	TRBJ2-7	-	TGTGCCAGCAGCCCGACCCCGACAGGGAACGAGCAGTACTTC	CASSPTPTGNEQYF